The present T cell receptor beta chain was sequenced within a study of cytomegalovirus exposure and HLA in healthy donors. In the PCR, 60 Vbeta and 13 Jbeta primers were used. The protocol was immunoSEQ multiplex PCR, while the TCRdb copy is restricted to in-frame clones and leaves out a portion. The sample consists of 57,000 or so clones, approximately 72% of them appearing once. Trimming took 8 bases from V and 4 from J, leaving 17 bases between them. The CDR3 consists of 14 residues. Germline V gives CDR1 MNHEY, CDR2 SMNVEV (reference sequence). The sequence was obtained from a man between 45 and 60 years old in good health and CMV-seropositive. The chain recombines TRBV27 with TRBJ2-5; a weak D match, TRBD1 (5 bases). Sequencing input: PBMCs. The CDR3 spells CASSRAGWAETQYF. DNA for the CDR3: TGTGCCAGCTCAAGGGCAGGGTGGGCAGAGACCCAGTACTTC.